The T cell receptor (beta chain) under discussion was sequenced for a study of T cell repertoires in cytomegalovirus infection. In this sample, this clonotype turned up many times. Its antigen remains unknown. One entry per CDR3 protein, called by TCRdb with MiXCR from the reads. The data contain roughly 90,000 distinct CDR3 sequences, roughly 29% of them seen just once; the ten biggest clones take up 71%. The V gene's germline CDR1 is SGHTA and CDR2 FQGNSA. The CDR3 is made up of 13 amino acids. V was trimmed by 2 bases and J by 6 bases, leaving 9 bases between them. The V gene is TRBV7-2, the J gene TRBJ2-3; D remains ambiguous. This TCR was recovered from a human donor in good health (CMV status not recorded). Some clones in this sample may be carry-over from other donors' samples. The sample here was CD8+ T cells from cultured PBMCs, taken from culture after CMV antigen stimulation. The CDR3 protein is CASSLSGRDTQYF. Written as DNA, the CDR3 is TGTGCCAGCAGCTTAAGTGGGCGGGATACGCAGTATTTT.